These 22 T cell receptor beta chains came from one sample sequenced in a study of post-analysis software for immune sequencing data. Study-wide results and caveats: About five TRBV segments, including TRBV5-6, TRBV5-1 and TRBV20-1, were more frequent in patients than controls.

No cognate antigen is known for these TCRs. Prepared libraries of TCR beta cDNA carried unique molecular identifiers. From the PCR reads, TCRdb called clonotypes with MiXCR, one entry per CDR3 protein. Of hundreds of thousands of distinct CDR3 sequences in the sample, 36% are singletons; the top ten hold approximately 4.6%. Sequencing was done on a sample of blood. The receptors originated from a girl aged 5 to 17 with multiple sclerosis.

On this clonotype itself: One end of the junction fails to match germline, which may point to a read error. This chain connects TRBV7-2 to TRBJ2-5, with 16 bases identical to TRBD2. This CDR3 region has 17 residues. Germline V lookup: CDR1 SGHTA, CDR2 FQGNSA. The CDR3, as DNA: TGTGCCAACAGCTTAGGGGGGACTAGCGGGGGGGCTGAGACCCAGTACTTC. It translates to CANSLGGTSGGAETQYF.

To note about this clonotype: A much larger clonotype is one base distant, so this may be a read error. V and J are TRBV20-1 and TRBJ2-1, with 7 bases fitting TRBD2. V was clipped by 0 bases and J by 3 bases; unmatched bases: 5. There are 15 residues in the CDR3. The germline CDR1 and CDR2 sequences are DFQATT and SNEGSKA (reference sequence). CDR3 sequence: CSARDAASGYNEQFF. The CDR3 DNA follows: TGCAGTGCTAGAGATGCGGCTAGCGGCTACAATGAGCAGTTCTTC.

The chain links TRBV7-2 to TRBJ2-7; D not resolved. CDR1 is SGHTA, CDR2 FQGNSA, per germline. Trimming took 5 bases from V and 2 from J, leaving 10 bases between them. This CDR3 has 13 amino acids. CDR3: CASSQNSPYEQYF. DNA for the CDR3: TGTGCCAGCAGCCAAAATAGTCCCTACGAGCAGTACTTC.

This clonotype was detected only a few times. The chain is built from TRBV28 and TRBJ1-1; D ambiguous. Per the germline V gene, CDR1 is MDHEN and CDR2 is SYDVKM. The CDR3 contains 13 residues. Trimming took off 5 bases at V and 6 bases at J, with 13 bases between the two ends. The CDR3 bases are TGTGCCAGCAGTGCCGACTGGAGTGCTGAAGCTTTCTTT. It is translated as CASSADWSAEAFF.

Details on this clonotype: A read error is possible here, since a much larger clone lies one base away. The chain is built from TRBV28 and TRBJ2-1; 9 bases align to TRBD1. Germline CDR1 reads MDHEN; CDR2 reads SYDVKM. The CDR3 is 16 residues long. Here the CDR3 DNA reads TGTGCCAGCAGTTCACAGGGGGCGGGCTCCTACAATAAGCAGTTCTTC. This encodes CASSSQGAGSYNKQFF.

Notes on this clonotype: Since a much larger clone is just one base distant, this may be a read error. The gene calls are TRBV2 and TRBJ2-1, with 7 bases fitting TRBD2. The CDR3 is made up of 15 amino acids. Germline CDR1 reads SNHLY; CDR2 reads FYNNEI. The CDR3 spells CAGSEGTISYNEQFF. CDR3 sequence (DNA): TGTGCCGGCAGTGAGGGGACTATATCCTACAATGAGCAGTTCTTC. Full variable domain (outside the CDR3, taken from reference TRBV2 and TRBJ2-1): EPEVTQTPSHQVTQMGQEVILRCVPISNHLYFYWYRQILGQKVEFLVSFYNNEISEKSEIFDDQFSVERPDGSNFTLKIRSTKLEDSAMYFCAGSEGTISYNEQFFGPGTRLTVL.

The V gene is TRBV12-3 or TRBV12-4, the J gene TRBJ1-4; D gene unclear. The CDR3 contains 13 residues. Trimming pared 5 bases from V and 7 bases from J, leaving 11 bases between. CDR3 in amino acids: CASSPRLGEKLFF. CDR3 DNA sequence: TGTGCCAGCAGTCCCAGGCTAGGTGAAAAACTGTTTTTT.

This clonotype was found a few times. The V call is TRBV7-8, the J call TRBJ2-1, with D hard to call. Trimming took 5 bases from V and 5 from J, leaving 16 bases between them. The CDR3 is 15 amino acids. Germline-derived CDR1 and CDR2 are SGHVS and FQNEAQ. CDR3 protein: CASSKERSGHNEQFF. The CDR3 DNA reads TGTGCCAGCAGCAAAGAGAGGTCTGGGCACAATGAGCAGTTCTTC.

This clonotype was seen more than once but under ten times. The rearrangement joins TRBV28 to TRBJ2-2, with D perhaps matching TRBD2 (5 bases). The germline V gene has CDR1 MDHEN and CDR2 SYDVKM. The CDR3 totals 16 residues. Trimming pared 5 bases from V and 5 bases from J, leaving 18 bases between. CDR3 region: CASSPPDFRRTGELFF. In DNA form, the CDR3 reads TGTGCCAGCAGTCCACCGGACTTCAGGAGGACCGGGGAGCTGTTTTTT.

The genes are TRBV6-5 and TRBJ2-7, with 7 bases lining up with TRBD1. CDR3 length: 14 amino acids. The junction had 7 bases not matched to a gene; V was cut back by 6 bases and J by 2 bases. Germline CDR1 and CDR2: MNHEY and SVGAGI. The CDR3 protein is CASSPTGRPYEQYF. The CDR3 DNA reads TGTGCCAGCAGCCCGACAGGGCGCCCCTACGAGCAGTACTTC.

V and J are TRBV6-2 or TRBV6-3 and TRBJ2-3; the match to TRBD2 covers 10 bases. Germline V gene lookup returns CDR1 MNHEY and CDR2 SVGEGT. The V gene end was trimmed by 2 bases and the J gene end by 0 bases; junction bases not matched to a gene: 20. The CDR3 consists of 22 residues. In DNA form, the CDR3 reads TGTGCCAGCAGTTACAACCCGAGAAAGCTAGCGGGGGTAACCGCTAGCACAGATACGCAGTATTTT. It yields the protein CASSYNPRKLAGVTASTDTQYF.

This clonotype was seen many times. This sequence joins TRBV12-3 or TRBV12-4 and TRBJ2-1, with TRBD1 matching 9 bases. The CDR3 sequence is 16 residues long. J lost 8 bases, V lost 3 bases, and 11 bases had no gene match. CDR3 in amino acids: CASSFFRDRVYYEQFF. The CDR3 region has the DNA TGTGCCAGCAGTTTTTTTCGGGACAGGGTTTACTATGAGCAGTTCTTC.

This clonotype was seen many times. The chain employs TRBV12-3 or TRBV12-4 and TRBJ2-4; no clear D gene. Trimming removed 5 bases at V and 8 bases at J, with 16 bases between. There are 14 residues in the CDR3. The CDR3 sequence: CASSPGSVLHIQYF. CDR3 nucleotides: TGTGCCAGCAGTCCGGGCTCTGTTTTGCACATTCAGTACTTC.

This clonotype was seen many times. The chain links TRBV12-5 to TRBJ2-7; tentative D call: TRBD1 (6 bases). The CDR3 is 15 amino acids. Germline CDR1 and CDR2: LGHNT and FRNRAP. V was shortened by 9 bases and J by 0 bases, with 18 bases between the two germline ends. Here the CDR3 DNA reads TGTGCTAGGGGGCCGACAGGTCAGAGCTCCTACGAGCAGTACTTC. Its translation: CARGPTGQSSYEQYF. Looking up the rest from reference TRBV12-5 and TRBJ2-7 gives the full variable domain: DARVTQTPRHKVTEMGQEVTMRCQPILGHNTVFWYRQTMMQGLELLAYFRNRAPLDDSGMPKDRFSAEMPDATLATLKIQPSEPRDSAVYFCARGPTGQSSYEQYFGPGTRLTVT.

The chain recombines TRBV29-1 with TRBJ1-2; D is undetermined. This CDR3 contains 12 residues. Trimming removed 3 bases at V and 4 bases at J, with 9 bases between. Germline values: CDR1 SQVTM, CDR2 ANQGSEA. The CDR3 region has the DNA TGCAGCGTTGATGCAGCGCTCTATGGCTACACCTTC. Translating gives CSVDAALYGYTF.

In this sample, this clonotype turned up many times. The J gene is TRBJ1-2, the V gene TRBV10-3, with a weak D call TRBD1 (5 bases). The germline V gene has CDR1 ENHRY and CDR2 SYGVKD. V shed 0 bases and J shed 7 bases, with 6 bases lying between them. This CDR3 is built from 12 residues. The CDR3 DNA follows: TGTGCCATCAGTGAGTCCCAGGGTGGCTACACCTTC. Translated: CAISESQGGYTF.

Comment on this clonotype: The germline gene is not matched at one end of the junction; a read error may be the cause. This chain uses TRBV25-1 with TRBJ2-5; 8 bases are shared with TRBD2. This CDR3 is built from 16 residues. Germline V gives CDR1 MGHDK, CDR2 SYGVNS. CDR3 residues: CAGSELGLAGYNEQYF. The CDR3 nucleotides are TGTGCCGGCAGTGAATTGGGGCTAGCGGGCTACAATGAGCAGTACTTC. Together with reference TRBV25-1 and TRBJ2-5, the CDR3 gives the full variable domain: EADIYQTPRYLVIGTGKKITLECSQTMGHDKMYWYQQDPGMELHLIHYSYGVNSTEKGDLSSESTVSRIRTEHFPLTLESARPSHTSQYLCAGSELGLAGYNEQYFGPGTRLLVL.

Only a few counts were recorded for this clonotype. The chain is built from TRBV10-3 and TRBJ1-2, with D possibly TRBD1 on 5 matching bases. CDR3 length equals 13 residues. V lost 3 bases and J 4 bases, leaving 9 bases between the germline ends. Germline V lookup: CDR1 ENHRY, CDR2 SYGVKD. CDR3 loop: CAISDGGVYGYTF. The CDR3 nucleotides read TGTGCCATCAGTGATGGAGGGGTCTATGGCTACACCTTC.

This clonotype was seen many times. V gene TRBV5-1 combines with J gene TRBJ1-5; D is ambiguous. The CDR3 covers 16 residues. Germline V lookup: CDR1 SGHRS, CDR2 YFSETQ. V lost 1 base to trimming and J lost 5 bases, with 16 bases between them. Here the CDR3 reads CASSLSSPGADQPQHF. The CDR3 DNA sequence: TGCGCCAGCAGCTTGTCATCCCCAGGAGCGGATCAGCCCCAGCATTTT.

V usage is TRBV4-1 and J usage is TRBJ1-2; D call uncertain. Germline-derived CDR1 and CDR2 are MGHRA and YSYEKL. Trimming cost V 1 base and J 0 bases, with 12 bases left between them. The CDR3 length is 16 residues. The CDR3 here is CASSQGQGGANYGYTF. The CDR3 DNA reads as TGCGCCAGCAGCCAAGGACAAGGAGGAGCTAACTATGGCTACACCTTC.

This clonotype has a count of ten or more. The chain carries TRBV5-5 and TRBJ2-1, with D perhaps matching TRBD1 or TRBD2 (6 bases each). CDR3 length: 16 amino acids. The V end was cut by 3 bases, the J end by 5 bases, with 18 bases between. The germline V gene has CDR1 SGHKS and CDR2 YYEKEE (reference sequence). Here the CDR3 DNA reads TGTGCCAGCAGCTCAATCGGCTGGGGGGCTCACAATGAGCAGTTCTTC. This sequence encodes CASSSIGWGAHNEQFF. The variable domain in full, with the rest retrieved from reference TRBV5-5 and TRBJ2-1, is DAGVTQSPTHLIKTRGQQVTLRCSPISGHKSVSWYQQVLGQGPQFIFQYYEKEERGRGNFPDRFSARQFPNYSSELNVNALLLGDSALYLCASSSIGWGAHNEQFFGPGTRLTVL.

This clonotype was seen many times. CDR3 DNA: TGTGCCAGCAGCATCTCGGGAGGGCTGCATCAGCCCCAGCATTTT. Protein: CASSISGGLHQPQHF. This chain joins TRBV7-6 and TRBJ1-5; D unresolved. This CDR3 contains 15 residues. The V gene lost 5 bases and the J gene lost 5 bases, with 16 bases spanning the gap. Germline CDR1 and CDR2: SGHVS and FNYEAQ.